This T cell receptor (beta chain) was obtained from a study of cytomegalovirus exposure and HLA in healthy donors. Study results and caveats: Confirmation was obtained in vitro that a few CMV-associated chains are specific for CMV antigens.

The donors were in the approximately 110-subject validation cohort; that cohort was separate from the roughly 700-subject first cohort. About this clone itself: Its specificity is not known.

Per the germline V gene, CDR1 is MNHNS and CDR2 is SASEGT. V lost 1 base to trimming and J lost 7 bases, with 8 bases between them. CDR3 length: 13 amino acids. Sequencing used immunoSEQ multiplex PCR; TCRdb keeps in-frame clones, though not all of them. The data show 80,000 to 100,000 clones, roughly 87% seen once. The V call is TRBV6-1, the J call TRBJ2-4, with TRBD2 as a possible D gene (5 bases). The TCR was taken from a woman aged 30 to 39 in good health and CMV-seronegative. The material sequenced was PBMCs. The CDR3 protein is CASSEEEGNIQYF. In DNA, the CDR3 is TGTGCCAGCAGTGAAGAAGAGGGTAACATTCAGTACTTC.